These 23 T cell receptor beta chains were all obtained from the same sample, sequenced in a study of T cell responses to AZD1222 COVID-19 vaccine. Profiling relied on immunoSEQ multiplex PCR, and the TCRdb table lists in-frame clones only, not all of them. The sample includes 150,000 to 200,000 clones, less than 95% of them seen just once. The sequencing used peripheral blood, collected on day 0 of AZD1222 vaccination. These receptors were obtained from an adult in good health.

This sequence joins TRBV7-6 and TRBJ2-2; a weak D match, TRBD1 (5 bases). Trimming took 2 bases from V and 7 from J, leaving 17 bases between them. CDR3 size: 16 residues. Germline V lookup: CDR1 SGHVS, CDR2 FNYEAQ. This chain's CDR3 is CASSLRPRDSSGELFF. The CDR3 coding sequence is TGTGCCAGCAGCTTACGGCCCAGGGATTCAAGCGGGGAGCTGTTTTTT.

This clone was picked up one time. This chain links TRBV21-1 with TRBJ1-6. TRBV21-1 is flagged as a pseudogene. The CDR3 sequence is 14 residues long. CDR3 in DNA: TGTGCCACTGTCGGCCCTTTCTATAATTCACCCCTCCACTTT. As protein: CATVGPFYNSPLHF.

DNA of the CDR3: TGTGCCAGCAGCCAAGAACCCAATGAGCAGTTCTTC. Its translation: CASSQEPNEQFF. The chain employs TRBV4-2 and TRBJ2-1, with D uncertain. The germline V gene has CDR1 LGHNA and CDR2 YNFKEQ. Trimming pared 0 bases from V and 6 bases from J, leaving 3 bases between. The CDR3 length is 12 residues.

The gene calls are TRBV19 and TRBJ2-7; D might be TRBD1 or TRBD2, each matching 5 bases. The V end lost 0 bases, the J end lost 4 bases, and 10 bases lay between the germline ends. Per the germline V gene, CDR1 is LNHDA and CDR2 is SQIVND (reference sequence). The CDR3 runs 14 residues. CDR3 sequence (DNA): TGTGCCAGTAGTATAGATCTATGGGGGTACGAGCAGTACTTC. Protein: CASSIDLWGYEQYF. Full variable domain (rest looked up from reference TRBV19 and TRBJ2-7): DGGITQSPKYLFRKEGQNVTLSCEQNLNHDAMYWYRQDPGQGLRLIYYSQIVNDFQKGDIAEGYSVSREKKESFPLTVTSAQKNPTAFYLCASSIDLWGYEQYFGPGTRLTVT.

The chain recombines TRBV9 with TRBJ2-1; 7 bases agree with TRBD1. The CDR3 spans 16 residues. From germline, CDR1 is SGDLS and CDR2 YYNGEE. J was trimmed by 6 bases and V by 4 bases; bases with no gene match: 13. The CDR3 sequence: CASSNRTGPIPNEQFF. DNA of the CDR3: TGTGCCAGCAGCAACAGGACAGGCCCGATTCCCAATGAGCAGTTCTTC.

This rearrangement joins TRBV7-9 to TRBJ2-1; D is perhaps TRBD2 (6 bases). The CDR3 runs to 16 residues. V lost 5 bases and J lost 0, with 14 bases in between. Per germline, CDR1 SEHNR and CDR2 FQNEAQ (reference sequence). The CDR3 here is CASSPGTPSSYNEQFF. CDR3 nucleotides: TGTGCCAGCAGCCCCGGGACTCCTAGCTCCTACAATGAGCAGTTCTTC.

The chain is built from TRBV7-2 and TRBJ1-2, with D hard to call. Trimming removed 5 bases from V and 9 bases from J, with 19 bases in between. From germline, CDR1 is SGHTA and CDR2 FQGNSA. The CDR3 loop spans 14 amino acids. DNA for the CDR3: TGTGCCAGCAGCCTTCCCTACTACAGAGAACGCTACACCTTC. It encodes CASSLPYYRERYTF.

Remarks on this clone: Different DNA sequences within this sample yield the same CDR3. J is TRBJ2-7 and V is TRBV11-2; 10 nucleotides agree with TRBD2. The CDR3 runs to 14 residues. Trimming removed 1 base from V and 5 bases from J; junction bases left unmatched: 2. Germline loops: CDR1 SGHAT, CDR2 FQNNGV. The CDR3 sequence is CASSLGGTSDEQYF. Here the CDR3 DNA reads TGTGCCAGCAGCTTAGGCGGGACTAGCGACGAGCAGTACTTC.

This CDR3 is CASMGLAGDEQYF. CDR3 sequence (DNA): TGTGCCAGCATGGGACTAGCGGGCGACGAGCAGTACTTC. The chain combines TRBV7-9 with TRBJ2-7; TRBD2 matches at 12 bases. The J segment lost 5 bases and the V segment lost 7 bases, leaving 3 bases of the junction unmatched. The CDR3 is made up of 13 amino acids. Germline V CDR1 and CDR2: SEHNR, FQNEAQ (reference sequence). Full variable domain (rest looked up from reference TRBV7-9 and TRBJ2-7): DTGVSQNPRHKITKRGQNVTFRCDPISEHNRLYWYRQTLGQGPEFLTYFQNEAQLEKSRLLSDRFSAERPKGSFSTLEIQRTEQGDSAMYLCASMGLAGDEQYFGPGTRLTVT.

This clone was picked up a small number of times. The chain has TRBV9 and TRBJ1-6; D may be TRBD1 (6 bases). Germline V gene data show CDR1 as SGDLS and CDR2 as YYNGEE. Deletions cut 3 bases from V and 7 bases from J, with 14 bases between. The CDR3 is made up of 15 amino acids. The CDR3 reads CASSAGQYPNSPLHF. In DNA form, the CDR3 reads TGTGCCAGCAGCGCCGGACAGTACCCCAATTCACCCCTCCACTTT. Full variable domain (outside the CDR3, taken from reference TRBV9 and TRBJ1-6): DSGVTQTPKHLITATGQRVTLRCSPRSGDLSVYWYQQSLDQGLQFLIQYYNGEERAKGNILERFSAQQFPDLHSELNLSSLELGDSALYFCASSAGQYPNSPLHFGNGTRLTVT.

This chain joins TRBV7-9 and TRBJ1-1; possibly TRBD1 for D (6 bases). Trimming removed 5 bases at V and 4 bases at J, with 14 bases between. The CDR3 is 14 residues long. Germline V gives CDR1 SEHNR, CDR2 FQNEAQ (reference sequence). DNA for the CDR3: TGTGCCAGCAGCCCGGACGCACAGGGCACTGAAGCTTTCTTT. It translates to CASSPDAQGTEAFF.

The V and J genes are TRBV12-5 and TRBJ1-2; D gene ambiguous. Between the trimmed V and J ends, which lost 3 bases and 8 bases, there was a span of 4 bases. Germline CDR1 reads LGHNT; CDR2 reads FRNRAP. This CDR3 region has 10 residues. CDR3: CASGFRGYTF. The CDR3, as DNA: TGTGCTAGTGGTTTTCGGGGCTACACCTTC.

V gene TRBV19 combines with J gene TRBJ1-2; no firm D call. Trimming took off 2 bases at V and 3 bases at J, with 13 bases between the two ends. This CDR3 spans 15 amino acids. Germline loops: CDR1 LNHDA, CDR2 SQIVND (reference sequence). The CDR3 nucleotides are TGTGCCAGTAGTATACAGGCAGCGATCTACTATGGCTACACCTTC. Protein product: CASSIQAAIYYGYTF. Looking up the rest from reference TRBV19 and TRBJ1-2 gives the full variable domain: DGGITQSPKYLFRKEGQNVTLSCEQNLNHDAMYWYRQDPGQGLRLIYYSQIVNDFQKGDIAEGYSVSREKKESFPLTVTSAQKNPTAFYLCASSIQAAIYYGYTFGSGTRLTVV.

This clone was detected only once. Other DNA sequences of this sample code for an identical CDR3. J is TRBJ1-5 and V is TRBV27; no definite D call. The CDR3 spans 13 residues. From germline, CDR1 is MNHEY and CDR2 SMNVEV (reference sequence). The V end was cut by 4 bases, the J end by 2 bases, with 6 bases between. The CDR3 loop reads CASSYGGNQPQHF. The CDR3 DNA is TGTGCCAGCAGTTACGGCGGCAATCAGCCCCAGCATTTT.

As regards this clone: Germline is not matched at one junction end, which may reflect a read error. The chain uses TRBV5-1 and TRBJ1-4; no clear D gene. Per the germline V gene, CDR1 is SGHRS and CDR2 is YFSETQ. The CDR3 consists of 16 residues. This CDR3 reads CASCLGKFSTNEKLFF. CDR3 DNA: TGCGCCAGCTGCTTGGGGAAATTCTCAACTAATGAAAAACTGTTTTTT.

The J gene is TRBJ1-6, the V gene TRBV6-5; D unclear. Per germline, CDR1 MNHEY and CDR2 SVGAGI. The CDR3 totals 15 residues. Deletions cut 6 bases from V and 5 bases from J, with 14 bases between. As DNA, the CDR3 is TGTGCCAGCAGGGCCACCGTAGGCAATAATTCACCCCTCCACTTT. Translating it yields CASRATVGNNSPLHF.

This chain's CDR3 is CSVEGAKSGETQYF. DNA of the CDR3: TGCAGCGTTGAAGGGGCCAAGAGCGGGGAGACCCAGTACTTC. The chain uses TRBV29-1 and TRBJ2-5, with a possible D match to TRBD2 (6 bases). Germline CDR1 is SQVTM and CDR2 is ANQGSEA. The germline V and J ends were trimmed by 1 base and 5 bases, with 14 bases remaining between them. CDR3 length equals 14 residues. The variable domain in full, completed from reference TRBV29-1 and TRBJ2-5, reads SAVISQKPSRDICQRGTSLTIQCQVDSQVTMMFWYRQQPGQSLTLIATANQGSEATYESGFVIDKFPISRPNLTFSTLTVSNMSPEDSSIYLCSVEGAKSGETQYFGPGTRLLVL.

The chain employs TRBV7-9 and TRBJ2-7; tentatively, D is TRBD2 (6 bases). Germline CDR1 SEHNR, CDR2 FQNEAQ (reference sequence). Trimming removed 3 bases from V and 5 bases from J, with 8 bases in between. This CDR3 has 12 residues. The CDR3, as DNA: TGTGCCAGCAGCTTTACTAGCCACGAGCAGTACTTC. This translates into CASSFTSHEQYF. The full variable domain, its missing parts supplied by reference TRBV7-9 and TRBJ2-7, is DTGVSQNPRHKITKRGQNVTFRCDPISEHNRLYWYRQTLGQGPEFLTYFQNEAQLEKSRLLSDRFSAERPKGSFSTLEIQRTEQGDSAMYLCASSFTSHEQYFGPGTRLTVT.

The rearrangement joins TRBV25-1 to TRBJ2-2; maybe TRBD2 (5 bases). The germline CDR1 and CDR2 sequences are MGHDK and SYGVNS. The CDR3 is 15 residues long. The ends were cut back, 4 bases at V and 6 bases at J, with 15 bases in the middle. CDR3 DNA sequence: TGTGCCAGCAGTGGATACCGAGCGGAGGCCGGGGAGCTGTTTTTT. Translation: CASSGYRAEAGELFF.

The chain has TRBV7-6 and TRBJ2-2; 7 bases are a match to TRBD1. Trimming cost V 5 bases and J 6 bases; bases outside gene matches: 15. This CDR3 is 17 amino acids long. The V gene's germline CDR1 is SGHVS and CDR2 FNYEAQ. In DNA form, the CDR3 reads TGTGCCAGCAGCCCTCGAAGGACAGGAGGATTGGCCGGGGAGCTGTTTTTT. Its translation: CASSPRRTGGLAGELFF.

The gene calls are TRBV7-6 and TRBJ2-2; a weak D match, TRBD2 (5 bases). V lost 0 bases to trimming and J lost 4 bases, with 9 bases between them. This CDR3 comprises 15 residues. Germline-derived CDR1 and CDR2 are SGHVS and FNYEAQ. The CDR3 is CASSLASRGTGELFF. DNA of the CDR3: TGTGCCAGCAGCTTAGCCTCCCGGGGCACCGGGGAGCTGTTTTTT.

This clone was observed a single time. V gene TRBV5-1 combines with J gene TRBJ2-6; D remains unclear. The V end was cut by 4 bases, the J end by 4 bases, with 15 bases between. CDR1 is SGHRS, CDR2 YFSETQ, per germline. The CDR3 is 16 residues long. CDR3 amino acids: CASSPDPVLGANVLTF. CDR3 nucleotides: TGCGCCAGCAGCCCGGACCCGGTCCTGGGGGCCAACGTCCTGACTTTC.

The J gene is TRBJ2-2, the V gene TRBV3-1 (or the pseudogene TRBV3-2), with D possibly being TRBD1 or TRBD2 (5 bases each). The CDR3 extends over 16 amino acids. CDR1 LGHDT and CDR2 YNNKEL come from the germline V gene (reference sequence). V shed 5 bases and J shed 0 bases, with 13 bases lying between them. CDR3 in DNA: TGTGCCAGCAGCATCCTTGGGGGTACGAACACCGGGGAGCTGTTTTTT. Translation gives CASSILGGTNTGELFF.